This record covers a single T cell receptor beta chain. Its antigen remains unidentified. Researchers collected approximately 9.9 milliliters of peripheral blood from every single donor. The second PCR ran about 6 to 12 cycles with a sample-barcoded 5' primer and J-beta primers. Carrying 12 random nucleotides, a template-switch adaptor labeled each individual cDNA molecule. TCRdb fed the 5' RACE reads into MiXCR, producing one record per CDR3 protein. The sample lists approximately 810,000 distinct CDR3 sequences, under 40% occurring once. This sample is drawn from a study of blood T cells in healthy people across ages. General study findings and limits: It was found that TCR beta diversity correlated strongly with the percentage of naive T cells.

CDR1 DFQATT and CDR2 SNEGSKA come from the germline V gene (reference sequence). The CDR3 loop spans 12 amino acids. Sequenced material: blood. The V and J genes are TRBV20-1 and TRBJ2-7; the D gene could be TRBD1 or TRBD2 (5 bases each). The J call is doubtful: the DNA matches TRBJ2-5 better. This clonotype was obtained from a man between 18 and 29 years old in good health. The CDR3 loop reads CSVAGRVETQYF. DNA of the CDR3: TGCAGTGTGGCGGGCAGGGTAGAGACCCAGTACTTC.